Below, one T cell receptor (beta chain) is given with its context. The antigen remains unidentified. The PCR contained 60 Vbeta and 13 Jbeta primers. Clones were sequenced by immunoSEQ multiplex PCR, and TCRdb holds only the in-frame ones, with some missing. The sample shows approximately 170,000 clones, approximately 80% of them seen only once. CDR1 is SGDLS, CDR2 YYNGEE, per germline. V lost 2 bases, J lost 6 bases, and 18 bases lay in between. The CDR3 spans 16 residues. This record comes from a study of cytomegalovirus exposure and HLA in healthy donors. General study findings and limits: In all likelihood, a cluster of highly shared sequence variants was a sequencing artifact. Later examination showed HLA-associated TCR beta chains had greater clonal expansion than equally common others.

The sample taken for sequencing was PBMCs. The clonotype originates from a male donor in good health and CMV-seropositive. The chain uses TRBV9 and TRBJ2-1; maybe TRBD2 (7 bases). The CDR3 DNA reads TGTGCCAGCAGCGTCGCGGGGAGGGGGGAGGGCAATGAGCAGTTCTTC. This encodes CASSVAGRGEGNEQFF.